This T cell receptor beta chain was sequenced for a study of blood T cell repertoires in COVID-19. Clones were sequenced by immunoSEQ multiplex PCR, and TCRdb holds only the in-frame ones, with some missing. In the table there are some 360,000 clones, roughly 90% of which are singletons. The CDR3 covers 16 residues. Germline V lookup: CDR1 LNHDA, CDR2 SQIVND (reference sequence). Germline trimming cut 1 base from V and 4 bases from J; bases unmatched to any gene: 4. The clonotype comes from a woman aged 60-75 years with COVID-19, enrolled during active disease. What was sequenced was peripheral blood. The V and J genes are TRBV19 and TRBJ1-5, with 10 positions matching TRBD1. This chain's CDR3 is CASSIGRTGGNQPQHF. The CDR3 DNA sequence: TGTGCCAGTAGTATAGGCCGGACAGGGGGAAATCAGCCCCAGCATTTT.